This T cell receptor (beta chain) came from a study of monozygotic twins with inflammatory bowel disease. Study results and caveats: Healthy co-twins showed greater TCRbeta diversity (inverse Simpson) than IBD patients. Concordant and discordant twins showed no difference in repertoire similarity, possibly from limited power.

Germline loops: CDR1 SEHNR, CDR2 FQNEAQ (reference sequence). This CDR3 spans 16 amino acids. Staff drew an approximately 2.5 ml blood sample from each donor. Of note for this clonotype: What it binds is unknown.

Reanalyzing the 5' RACE reads, TCRdb keeps one entry per CDR3 protein, without DNA. The sample includes about 300,000 distinct CDR3 sequences. The sequence was collected from a human donor with ulcerative colitis or Crohn's disease, or a healthy co-twin of an affected twin (not recorded which). The gene calls are TRBV7-9 and TRBJ1-2; the TRBD1 assignment by TCRdb is unverifiable without DNA. The sequencing sample was made of blood. The CDR3 is CASSGGQRSGDYGYTF.